This entry describes one TCR beta chain. Its antigen is unidentified. Some clones are missing from TCRdb's copy, which holds only in-frame ones; the method was immunoSEQ multiplex PCR. The table has about 150,000 clones, around nine tenths seen once. Germline assignment: CDR1 SGHRS and CDR2 YFSETQ. CDR3 size: 13 residues. Between the trimmed V and J ends, which lost 1 base and 6 bases, there was a span of 8 bases. This record belongs to a study of T cell responses to AZD1222 COVID-19 vaccine. Findings and limits, study-wide: Repertoire sampling was restricted to post-peak T cell response timepoints. CD4 TCRs covered the whole spike, strongest at regions 160-218 and 743-854. In a largely white British group with more females than males, clonal diversity was possibly underestimated.

This chain joins TRBV5-1 and TRBJ2-1, with D uncertain. Sequences were derived from peripheral blood, sampled after recovery from COVID-19. The source is an adult who had recovered from COVID-19. The CDR3 coding sequence is TGCGCCAGCAGCTTGACCAGCACCAATGAGCAGTTCTTC. Protein: CASSLTSTNEQFF.